This T cell receptor (beta chain) came from a study of response to subunit inactivated influenza vaccine. This clonotype appeared a single time. Its antigen is not identified. Study findings and constraints: Seasonal influenza vaccination, on each occasion, was suggested by the authors to recruit few new T cells.

V lost 4 bases to trimming and J lost 2 bases; unmatched junction nucleotides: 5. The CDR3 contains 16 residues. In germline, CDR1 is MGHRA, CDR2 YSYEKL. TCRdb redid the calling of the RT-PCR reads with MiXCR, one entry per CDR3 protein. The sample lists about 480,000 distinct CDR3 sequences, roughly 13% occurring once. The source is a man aged 45 to 65 who received an inactivated influenza vaccine. V usage is TRBV4-1 and J usage is TRBJ2-6; 7 bases are shared with TRBD1. Source: PBMCs from blood, taken more than 35 days after vaccination. The CDR3 nucleotides are TGCGCCAGCAGCCCGGGACAGATTACTGGGGCCAACGTCCTGACTTTC. The encoded protein is CASSPGQITGANVLTF.